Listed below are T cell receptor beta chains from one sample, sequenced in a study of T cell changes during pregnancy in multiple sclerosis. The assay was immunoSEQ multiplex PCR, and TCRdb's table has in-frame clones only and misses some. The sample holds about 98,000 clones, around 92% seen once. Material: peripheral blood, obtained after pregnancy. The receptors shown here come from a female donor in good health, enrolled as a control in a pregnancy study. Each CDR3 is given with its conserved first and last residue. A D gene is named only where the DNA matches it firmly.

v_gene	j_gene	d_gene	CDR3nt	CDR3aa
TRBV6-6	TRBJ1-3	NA	TGTGCCAGCATGCCGGTTATCAGAAACACCATATATTTT	CASMPVIRNTIYF
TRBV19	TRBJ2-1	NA	TGTGCCAGTAGTACAGGGGCTGAGCAGTTCTTC	CASSTGAEQFF
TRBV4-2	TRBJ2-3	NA	TGTGCCAGCAGCCAAGGGTTGGACTTTAGCACAGATACGCAGTATTTT	CASSQGLDFSTDTQYF
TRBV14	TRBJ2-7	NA	TGTGCCAGCAGCCAAGATCTGTACGAGCAGTACTTC	CASSQDLYEQYF
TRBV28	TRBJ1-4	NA	TGTGCCAGCAGACGATACTCCCCTAATGAAAAACTGTTTTTT	CASRRYSPNEKLFF
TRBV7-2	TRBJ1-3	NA	TGTGCCAGCTTCCAGGGCAGCTCTGGAAACACCATATATTTT	CASFQGSSGNTIYF
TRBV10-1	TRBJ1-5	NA	TGCGCCAGCCTCAGGGGCGCAAGCAATCAGCCCCAGCATTTT	CASLRGASNQPQHF
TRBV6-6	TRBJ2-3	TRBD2	TGTGCCAGCAGTTACTCGCCAGCGGGGGAGAGCGATACGCAGTATTTT	CASSYSPAGESDTQYF
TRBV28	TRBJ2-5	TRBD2	TGTGCCAGCAAGACTAGCGGGGTCTCCTCCCAGTACTTC	CASKTSGVSSQYF
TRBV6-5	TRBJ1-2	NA	TGTGCCAGCAGTTACAACCCGGACAGTGACTATGGCTACACCTTC	CASSYNPDSDYGYTF
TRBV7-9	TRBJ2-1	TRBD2	TGTGCCAGCAGCTTCTCACTAGCGGGAGCTAAAGATGAGCAGTTCTTC	CASSFSLAGAKDEQFF
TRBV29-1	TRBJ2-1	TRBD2	TGCAGCGTGGTCCCCACAATCCAGGGACTAGGACGGAGTGAGCAGTTCTTC	CSVVPTIQGLGRSEQFF
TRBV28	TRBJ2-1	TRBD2	TGTGCCAGCAGTTTAACCCCGCCTAGCGGGTCTCGGCCGCAAGCATACAATGAGCAGTTCTTC	CASSLTPPSGSRPQAYNEQFF
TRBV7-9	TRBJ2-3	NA	TGTGCCAGCAGCTCCGGAGTATTTGGCATAATGGATACGCAGTATTTT	CASSSGVFGIMDTQYF
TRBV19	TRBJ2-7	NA	TGTGCCAGTAGTATCGCCGGACACCTTTACGAGCAGTACTTC	CASSIAGHLYEQYF